The clone carrying this T cell receptor (beta chain) appeared a few times. The germline CDR1 and CDR2 sequences are SGDLS and YYNGEE. CDR3 size: 14 residues. V shed 4 bases and J shed 0 bases, with 8 bases lying between them. The data stem from a study of blood T cell repertoires in COVID-19. Turning to the study itself: COVID-19 samples from acute and convalescent phases originated in the United States, Italy and Spain. PBMCs, B-cell-depleted T cells, or T cells provided the cDNA or gDNA that made up the material.

Assay used: immunoSEQ multiplex PCR; TCRdb lists only in-frame clones, some missing. The sample consists of 130,000 or so clones, more than 80% of them appearing once. The sequencing sample was made of peripheral blood. This clonotype was sampled from a man in his forties with acute or convalescent COVID-19. The V gene is TRBV9, the J gene TRBJ1-5; weak D call: TRBD1 (6 bases). The CDR3, as DNA: TGTGCCAGCAGCAAGGGGGTTAGCAATCAGCCCCAGCATTTT. Residues: CASSKGVSNQPQHF.